The clone carrying this TCR beta chain came up many times. TCRdb reanalysed the 5' RACE reads using MiXCR and keeps one entry per CDR3 protein. The data contain about 210,000 distinct CDR3 sequences, roughly 8.2% of them singletons. This sample was taken from a study of CD8 T cells in ankylosing spondylitis. This CDR3 has 15 residues. The trim removed 6 bases at V and 1 base at J, leaving 8 bases unmatched. Sequenced input: blood, either unsorted or a sorted T cell fraction (not recorded which). The TCR originated in a female donor with ankylosing spondylitis or in good health (not recorded which). The genes are TRBV12-3 or TRBV12-4 and TRBJ2-5, with 7 bases fitting TRBD2. Here the CDR3 reads CASRRDYGIQETQYF. CDR3 bases: TGTGCCAGCAGACGGGACTACGGGATCCAAGAGACCCAGTACTTC.